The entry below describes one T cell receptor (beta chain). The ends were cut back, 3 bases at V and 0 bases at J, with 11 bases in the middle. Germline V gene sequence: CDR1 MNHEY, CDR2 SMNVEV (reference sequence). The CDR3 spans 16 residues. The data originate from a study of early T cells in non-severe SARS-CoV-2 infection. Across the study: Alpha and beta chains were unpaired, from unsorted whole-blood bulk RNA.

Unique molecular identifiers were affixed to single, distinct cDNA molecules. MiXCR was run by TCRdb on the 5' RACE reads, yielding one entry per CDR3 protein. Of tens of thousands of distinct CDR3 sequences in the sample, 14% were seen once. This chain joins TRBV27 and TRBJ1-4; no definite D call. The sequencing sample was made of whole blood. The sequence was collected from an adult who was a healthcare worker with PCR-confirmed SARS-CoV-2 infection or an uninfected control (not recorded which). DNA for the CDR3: TGTGCCAGCAGTTTTATGGCAGAAGCAACTAATGAAAAACTGTTTTTT. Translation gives CASSFMAEATNEKLFF.